Listed below are T cell receptor beta chains from one sample, sequenced in a study of beta chain features in type 1 diabetes. Only in-frame clones appear in the TCRdb table, and some are missing; sequencing was by immunoSEQ multiplex PCR. The sample holds 860,000 or so clones, 15% to 20% seen once. The sample taken for sequencing was naive CD4+ T cells from blood. The receptor set was obtained from a woman under 30 in good health. Each CDR3 is given with its conserved first and last residue. The order of the fields is D gene, clone size, V gene, J gene, CDR3 protein, CDR3 DNA. D genes are given only for firm matches. Not every row has a clone size; where given, it reads once, few, many or a size class.

d_call: TRBD1
clone_size: few
v_call: TRBV9
j_call: TRBJ2-6
cdr3_aa: CASSKTGSGANVLTF
cdr3_nt: TGTGCCAGCAGCAAGACAGGGTCTGGGGCCAACGTCCTGACTTTC

d_call: TRBD1
clone_size: NA
v_call: TRBV6-5
j_call: TRBJ2-2
cdr3_aa: CASSLDRGPTGELFF
cdr3_nt: TGTGCCAGCAGCCTTGACAGGGGGCCCACCGGGGAGCTGTTTTTT

d_call: NA
clone_size: few
v_call: TRBV2
j_call: TRBJ1-1
cdr3_aa: CASGEARLIATTEAFF
cdr3_nt: TGTGCCAGCGGTGAAGCCAGGCTCATTGCAACCACTGAAGCTTTCTTT

d_call: TRBD2
clone_size: few
v_call: TRBV28
j_call: TRBJ2-1
cdr3_aa: CASIWASTSGEQFF
cdr3_nt: TGTGCCAGCATTTGGGCATCCACTAGCGGTGAGCAGTTCTTC

d_call: NA
clone_size: few
v_call: TRBV7-9
j_call: TRBJ2-1
cdr3_aa: CASSLARSHREQFF
cdr3_nt: TGTGCCAGCAGCTTAGCGAGATCCCATCGTGAGCAGTTCTTC

d_call: TRBD2
clone_size: few
v_call: TRBV20-1
j_call: TRBJ2-1
cdr3_aa: CSARRLAGGLF
cdr3_nt: TGCAGTGCTAGGAGACTAGCGGGAGGCCTCTTC

d_call: NA
clone_size: few
v_call: TRBV5-1
j_call: TRBJ1-1
cdr3_aa: CASSLGQANTEAFF
cdr3_nt: TGCGCCAGCAGCTTGGGTCAGGCGAACACTGAAGCTTTCTTT

d_call: NA
clone_size: NA
v_call: TRBV7-2
j_call: TRBJ2-6
cdr3_aa: CASSLLGPGANVLTF
cdr3_nt: TGTGCCAGCAGCTTACTCGGTCCTGGGGCCAACGTCCTGACTTTC

d_call: NA
clone_size: NA
v_call: TRBV7-9
j_call: TRBJ1-2
cdr3_aa: CASSQAQGYGYTF
cdr3_nt: TGCGCCAGCAGCCAAGCGCAGGGGTATGGCTACACCTTC

d_call: TRBD2
clone_size: few
v_call: TRBV4-3
j_call: TRBJ2-1
cdr3_aa: CASSQESPGTSGSRAYNEQFF
cdr3_nt: TGCGCCAGCAGCCAAGAGTCTCCCGGGACTAGCGGGAGCAGGGCATACAATGAGCAGTTCTTC

d_call: TRBD1
clone_size: NA
v_call: TRBV5-4
j_call: TRBJ2-1
cdr3_aa: CASSTKGAPGRYNEQFF
cdr3_nt: TGTGCCAGCAGCACGAAGGGGGCTCCGGGCCGATACAATGAGCAGTTCTTC

d_call: TRBD2
clone_size: NA
v_call: TRBV5-1
j_call: TRBJ2-1
cdr3_aa: CASSLLADYNEQFF
cdr3_nt: TGCGCCAGCAGCTTACTAGCGGACTACAATGAGCAGTTCTTC

d_call: TRBD2
clone_size: once
v_call: TRBV7-2
j_call: TRBJ2-7
cdr3_aa: CASSLVPLAGYEQYF
cdr3_nt: TGTGCCAGCAGCTTAGTACCACTAGCGGGCTACGAGCAGTACTTC

d_call: TRBD1
clone_size: NA
v_call: TRBV7-2
j_call: TRBJ2-1
cdr3_aa: CASRFDPRDRGYGEQFF
cdr3_nt: TGTGCCAGCAGATTTGACCCCCGGGACAGGGGATATGGTGAGCAGTTCTTC

d_call: TRBD2
clone_size: NA
v_call: TRBV6-5
j_call: TRBJ2-7
cdr3_aa: CASSYSLGTSAYEQYF
cdr3_nt: TGTGCCAGCAGTTACTCGCTGGGGACTAGCGCCTACGAGCAGTACTTC

d_call: TRBD2
clone_size: NA
v_call: TRBV7-9
j_call: TRBJ2-2
cdr3_aa: CASSPTTSAGELFF
cdr3_nt: TGTGCCAGCAGCCCAACGACTAGCGCCGGGGAGCTGTTTTTT

d_call: NA
clone_size: NA
v_call: TRBV28
j_call: TRBJ2-7
cdr3_aa: CASSLGQYYEQYF
cdr3_nt: TGTGCCAGCAGTTTGGGGCAGTACTACGAGCAGTACTTC

d_call: NA
clone_size: few
v_call: TRBV5-4
j_call: TRBJ2-5
cdr3_aa: CASSPGMQETQYF
cdr3_nt: TGTGCCAGCAGCCCCGGGATGCAAGAGACCCAGTACTTC

d_call: NA
clone_size: NA
v_call: TRBV5-1
j_call: TRBJ2-2
cdr3_aa: CASSLGTTIRAGELFF
cdr3_nt: TGCGCCAGCAGCTTGGGGACTACAATTAGGGCCGGGGAGCTGTTTTTT